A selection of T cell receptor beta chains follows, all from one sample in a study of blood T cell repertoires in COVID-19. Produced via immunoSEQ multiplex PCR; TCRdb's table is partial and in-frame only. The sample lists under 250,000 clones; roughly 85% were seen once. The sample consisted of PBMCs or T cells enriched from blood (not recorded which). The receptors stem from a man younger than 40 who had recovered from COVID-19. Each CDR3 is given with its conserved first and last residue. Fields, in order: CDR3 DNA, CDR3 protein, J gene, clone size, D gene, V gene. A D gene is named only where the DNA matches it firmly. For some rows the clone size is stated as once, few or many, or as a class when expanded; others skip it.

cdr3_nt: TGTGCCAGCAGACGCCCAGGAAAGGGGTACGAGCAGTACTTC; cdr3_aa: CASRRPGKGYEQYF; j_call: TRBJ2-7; clone_size: .; d_call: .; v_call: TRBV6-5
cdr3_nt: TGTGCCAGCAGTTCACCCGGGACTAGCGGGAGTTGGGACTACGAGCAGTACTTC; cdr3_aa: CASSSPGTSGSWDYEQYF; j_call: TRBJ2-7; clone_size: .; d_call: TRBD2; v_call: TRBV28
cdr3_nt: TGTGCCAGCAGTTCCTCGACAGTAACCTACGAGCAGTACTTC; cdr3_aa: CASSSSTVTYEQYF; j_call: TRBJ2-7; clone_size: .; d_call: .; v_call: TRBV27
cdr3_nt: TGTGCCAGCAGCTTGCTGTACACAGACTCCTACAATGAGCAGTTCTTC; cdr3_aa: CASSLLYTDSYNEQFF; j_call: TRBJ2-1; clone_size: .; d_call: .; v_call: TRBV5-6
cdr3_nt: TGTGCCAGCAGCGTAGAGGATCGGGGGTACCGCACAGATACGCAGTATTTT; cdr3_aa: CASSVEDRGYRTDTQYF; j_call: TRBJ2-3; clone_size: .; d_call: .; v_call: TRBV9
cdr3_nt: TGTGCCAGCAGTACGGACAGGCCATCCTACAATGAGCAGTTCTTC; cdr3_aa: CASSTDRPSYNEQFF; j_call: TRBJ2-1; clone_size: .; d_call: TRBD1; v_call: TRBV27
cdr3_nt: TGTGCCAGCAGCTTAGGGGGAGCCACTGAAGCTTTCTTT; cdr3_aa: CASSLGGATEAFF; j_call: TRBJ1-1; clone_size: .; d_call: .; v_call: TRBV7-2
cdr3_nt: TGTGCCAGCAGTTTTACAGGTCATCAGCCCCAGCATTTT; cdr3_aa: CASSFTGHQPQHF; j_call: TRBJ1-5; clone_size: .; d_call: .; v_call: TRBV12-3/TRBV12-4
cdr3_nt: TGTGCCAGCAGCTTAAGCGGGGGGGCGAGCACCGGGGAGCTGTTTTTT; cdr3_aa: CASSLSGGASTGELFF; j_call: TRBJ2-2; clone_size: .; d_call: TRBD2; v_call: TRBV7-3
cdr3_nt: TGCGCCAGCAGGACAGGGGGGGAAAAACTGTTTTTT; cdr3_aa: CASRTGGEKLFF; j_call: TRBJ1-4; clone_size: .; d_call: TRBD1; v_call: TRBV10-2
cdr3_nt: TGTGCCAGCAGCAAAATGGGGGGAATGCCTGGGGCCAACGTCCTGACTTTC; cdr3_aa: CASSKMGGMPGANVLTF; j_call: TRBJ2-6; clone_size: .; d_call: .; v_call: TRBV7-9
cdr3_nt: TGTGCCAGCAGCCCACAGCACCGGCCTAGCGGGACGGATACGCAGTATTTT; cdr3_aa: CASSPQHRPSGTDTQYF; j_call: TRBJ2-3; clone_size: .; d_call: TRBD2; v_call: TRBV6-2/TRBV6-3
cdr3_nt: TGTGCCAGCAGCCTAAATAGCAATCAGCCCCAGCATTTT; cdr3_aa: CASSLNSNQPQHF; j_call: TRBJ1-5; clone_size: .; d_call: .; v_call: TRBV5-6
cdr3_nt: TGTGCCAGCAGTTATTCCCTCGGACAGGGGACCTACGAGCAGTACTTC; cdr3_aa: CASSYSLGQGTYEQYF; j_call: TRBJ2-7; clone_size: .; d_call: TRBD1; v_call: TRBV6-6
cdr3_nt: TGCGCCAGCACCCTCCCGGGGGACAATGAGCAGTTCTTC; cdr3_aa: CASTLPGDNEQFF; j_call: TRBJ2-1; clone_size: .; d_call: .; v_call: TRBV5-1
cdr3_nt: TGCGCCAGCAGCCAAGTTCTAATGCTCGAGCAGTACTTC; cdr3_aa: CASSQVLMLEQYF; j_call: TRBJ2-7; clone_size: .; d_call: .; v_call: TRBV4-1
cdr3_nt: TGTGCCAGCAGCTCTCAGGGGGCGGTGAACACTGAAGCTTTCTTT; cdr3_aa: CASSSQGAVNTEAFF; j_call: TRBJ1-1; clone_size: .; d_call: TRBD1; v_call: TRBV7-8
cdr3_nt: TGCGCCAGCAGCCAGGACAGGGGGCGGTTCTATGGCTACACCTTC; cdr3_aa: CASSQDRGRFYGYTF; j_call: TRBJ1-2; clone_size: .; d_call: TRBD1; v_call: TRBV4-3
cdr3_nt: TGTGCCAGCAGGGCCAATTCCTACGAGCAGTACTTC; cdr3_aa: CASRANSYEQYF; j_call: TRBJ2-7; clone_size: .; d_call: .; v_call: TRBV28
cdr3_nt: TGTGCCAGCAGCGTAGGAGTCAGGGGGCAAGAGACCCAGTACTTC; cdr3_aa: CASSVGVRGQETQYF; j_call: TRBJ2-5; clone_size: once; d_call: TRBD1; v_call: TRBV9
cdr3_nt: TGTGCCGGCCGGGGGGCAGACGAGCAGTACTTC; cdr3_aa: CAGRGADEQYF; j_call: TRBJ2-7; clone_size: .; d_call: .; v_call: TRBV28
cdr3_nt: TGTGCCAGCAGTTTATACAAGACAGGGGACTATGGCTACACCTTC; cdr3_aa: CASSLYKTGDYGYTF; j_call: TRBJ1-2; clone_size: .; d_call: TRBD1; v_call: TRBV28